The T cell receptor (beta chain) under discussion was sequenced for a study of cytomegalovirus exposure and HLA in healthy donors. Germline CDR1 and CDR2: SEHNR and FQNEAQ (reference sequence). The CDR3 runs 16 residues. V lost 3 bases to trimming and J lost 4 bases; unmatched junction nucleotides: 7. Study results and caveats: Based on reports, TCR beta sequences accurately predicted HLA-A and HLA-B alleles for most subjects. On later analysis, the bulk of CMV-associated TCR beta chains appeared to be HLA-restricted. Available immune exposure information was restricted to CMV serostatus only. Researchers left out some V segments, among them TRBV6-2 and TRBV6-3, as indistinguishable.

Primers: 60 Vbeta forward and 13 Jbeta reverse. Libraries were prepared by immunoSEQ multiplex PCR; TCRdb keeps only in-frame clonotypes and omits some of them. Altogether approximately 160,000 clones are present, approximately 75% being singletons, with the ten largest covering approximately 2.1%. This clone was counted a few times. Its antigen is undetermined. The chain is built from TRBV7-9 and TRBJ1-5, with TRBD1 matching over 9 bases. This clonotype was sampled from a woman between 18 and 29 years old in good health and CMV-seronegative. Sequenced sample: PBMCs. The CDR3 bases are TGTGCCAGCAGCTTCTCACAGGGGGCGCAAAATCAGCCCCAGCATTTT. Protein sequence: CASSFSQGAQNQPQHF.